The 3 T cell receptor beta chains below all came from one sample that was sequenced in a study of neurological immune-mediated disorders. A single record per CDR3 protein comes from TCRdb applying MiXCR to the 5' RACE reads. This sample has about 120,000 distinct CDR3 sequences, with roughly 3.2% found just once. Sample: PBMCs. These receptors were taken from a woman younger than 45 with multiple sclerosis.

This clonotype was detected many times. The rearrangement uses TRBV27 and TRBJ2-1; TRBD2 matches 11 bases. This CDR3 is built from 19 residues. V was pared by 5 bases and J by 5 bases, with 17 bases of the junction left unmatched. The V gene's germline CDR1 is MNHEY and CDR2 SMNVEV (reference sequence). In nucleotides, the CDR3 is TGTGCCAGCAGTCTCTATAGCCCGCCGGGACTAGCGGACCACAATGAGCAGTTCTTC. Translating gives CASSLYSPPGLADHNEQFF.

This clonotype was found many times. This rearrangement joins TRBV7-2 to TRBJ2-7; D is undetermined. Trimming pared 2 bases from V and 3 bases from J, leaving 8 bases between. Germline V gene sequence: CDR1 SGHTA, CDR2 FQGNSA. This CDR3 comprises 13 residues. CDR3 sequence: CASSLSLNYEQYF. CDR3 coding DNA: TGTGCCAGCAGCTTAAGTCTGAACTACGAGCAGTACTTC.

This clonotype was found many times. The rearrangement uses TRBV12-3 or TRBV12-4 and TRBJ2-1, with 9 nucleotides matching TRBD2. J lost 0 bases, V lost 7 bases, and 4 bases had no gene match. The CDR3 consists of 15 residues. CDR3 sequence reads: CASTLSGSSYNEQFF. The CDR3, as DNA: TGTGCCAGCACCCTTAGCGGGAGCTCCTACAATGAGCAGTTCTTC.